This T cell receptor beta chain was captured in a study of blood T cell repertoires in COVID-19. Study details: Samples representing acute and convalescent COVID-19 were sourced from the United States, Italy and Spain. In each case, the material was cDNA or gDNA derived from T cells, B-cell-depleted T cells, or PBMCs.

The J segment lost 4 bases and the V segment lost 5 bases, leaving 13 bases of the junction unmatched. This CDR3 contains 17 residues. CDR1 is SEHNR, CDR2 FQNEAQ, per germline (reference sequence). This clone has only a few counts. Original data processing: Amplification of reference gene primers was used by the study to estimate nucleated cell counts. TCRdb keeps only in-frame clones here, not all; method: immunoSEQ multiplex PCR. That table furnishes V, J and clone size, whereas the DNA furnished D and trimming. The profile shows around 100,000 clones, more than 70% of them singletons. What was sequenced was peripheral blood. The sequence derives from a human donor in a cohort sampled during active COVID-19. The rearrangement joins TRBV7-9 to TRBJ2-3; 9 bases line up with TRBD1. CDR3 DNA sequence: TGTGCCAGCAGCCAGAATGCCTACAGGGGGCGAGCAGATACGCAGTATTTT. Its translation: CASSQNAYRGRADTQYF.